The 10 T cell receptor beta chains given below trace back to one sample, sequenced in a study of cytomegalovirus exposure and HLA in healthy donors (dated by TCRdb to about 2017). The library relied on the immunoSEQ multiplex PCR assay. This is the immuneACCESS table as TCRdb keeps it, with only in-frame sequences that have V and J called. A part of the clones is gone; compared with another copy, unresolved V genes explain less than half, and the rest is unexplained. Counted in this sample were roughly 200,000 clones; about 81% of them appeared once. Around 1.2% of the sample lies in the top ten. Sample: PBMCs. The receptors stem from a woman aged 25 to 39 in good health and CMV-seronegative.

This sequence joins TRBV5-6 and TRBJ1-5; 7 bases align to TRBD1. The V gene's germline CDR1 is SGHDT and CDR2 YYEEEE. CDR3 size: 14 residues. V trimming: 7 bases; J trimming: 4 bases; junction bases outside the gene matches: 8. The CDR3 loop reads CASAQRGRNQPQHF. The DNA for the CDR3 is TGTGCCAGCGCTCAGAGGGGGCGGAATCAGCCCCAGCATTTT.

The chain joins TRBV9 to TRBJ2-2; the D gene is possibly TRBD2 (6 bases). In germline, CDR1 is SGDLS, CDR2 YYNGEE. Trimming cost V 4 bases and J 3 bases, with 16 bases left between them. CDR3 length: 16 amino acids. CDR3 coding DNA: TGTGCCAGCAGCCCCGGGACTTATGGGTACACCGGGGAGCTGTTTTTT. It encodes CASSPGTYGYTGELFF.

Regarding this clone: The sample has other DNA sequences that encode this CDR3 too. V and J are TRBV2 and TRBJ1-5, with 8 positions matching TRBD1. V was pared by 4 bases and J by 4 bases, with 0 bases of the junction left unmatched. CDR1 is SNHLY, CDR2 FYNNEI, per germline. The CDR3 sequence is 13 residues long. The CDR3 spells CASSGTGNQPQHF. CDR3 in DNA: TGTGCCAGCAGTGGGACAGGGAATCAGCCCCAGCATTTT.

To note about this clone: A read error may explain this, as a much larger clone is one base away. This rearrangement joins TRBV2 to TRBJ1-5; D ambiguous. This CDR3 contains 13 residues. The germline gives CDR1 SNHLY, CDR2 FYNNEI. V was pared by 4 bases and J by 0 bases, with 4 bases between. DNA for the CDR3: TGTGCCAGCAGTGGAGATAGCAATCAGCCCCAGCATTTT. It is translated as CASSGDSNQPQHF.

This chain uses TRBV6-5 with TRBJ2-1; unclear D gene. Trimming took off 1 base at V and 5 bases at J, with 6 bases between the two ends. CDR3 size: 13 residues. From germline, CDR1 is MNHEY and CDR2 SVGAGI. CDR3 nucleotides: TGTGCCAGCAGTTACTGGCTTCACAATGAGCAGTTCTTC. Encoded protein: CASSYWLHNEQFF.

The J gene is TRBJ2-1, the V gene TRBV12-2; no check of the table's D call, TRBD2, against the DNA was made. TRBV12-2 represents a pseudogene. The CDR3 has 16 residues. This CDR3 is CASRGYGTSGNNEQFF. CDR3 nucleotide sequence: TGTGCAAGTAGGGGGTATGGGACTAGCGGGAACAATGAGCAGTTCTTC.

J is TRBJ2-1 and V is TRBV7-8; 9 bases match TRBD2. Germline CDR1 SGHVS, CDR2 FQNEAQ. The CDR3 is 19 residues long. V dropped 1 base and J dropped 7; count of bases not matched to a gene: 17. The CDR3 nucleotides read TGTGCCAGCAGCTTAGAGGCAGGGCGAGTTAGCGGGAGTCAGAATGAGCAGTTCTTC. As protein: CASSLEAGRVSGSQNEQFF.

The chain employs TRBV28 and TRBJ2-3; TRBD1 might be the D (6 bases). The CDR3 contains 13 residues. The germline CDR1 and CDR2 sequences are MDHEN and SYDVKM. The V end lost 4 bases, the J end lost 4 bases, and 9 bases lay between the germline ends. The DNA of the CDR3 is TGTGCCAGCAGTTACAGGGTTCCAGATACGCAGTATTTT. Protein sequence: CASSYRVPDTQYF. Full variable domain (remainder filled in from reference TRBV28 and TRBJ2-3): DVKVTQSSRYLVKRTGEKVFLECVQDMDHENMFWYRQDPGLGLRLIYFSYDVKMKEKGDIPEGYSVSREKKERFSLILESASTNQTSMYLCASSYRVPDTQYFGPGTRLTVL.

The J gene is TRBJ2-3, the V gene TRBV9; 10 bases match TRBD2. The length of the CDR3 is 15 residues. The germline V gene has CDR1 SGDLS and CDR2 YYNGEE. Trimming at V came to 7 bases and at J to 1 base, leaving 6 bases not matched to a gene. Written as DNA, the CDR3 is TGTGCCAGCGGAACTAGCGGGATACGCACAGATACGCAGTATTTT. Amino acids: CASGTSGIRTDTQYF. Full variable domain (missing parts from reference TRBV9 and TRBJ2-3): DSGVTQTPKHLITATGQRVTLRCSPRSGDLSVYWYQQSLDQGLQFLIQYYNGEERAKGNILERFSAQQFPDLHSELNLSSLELGDSALYFCASGTSGIRTDTQYFGPGTRLTVL.

The chain joins TRBV5-1 to TRBJ2-2; possible D gene TRBD1, 6 bases. CDR3 length: 15 residues. Germline V gene data show CDR1 as SGHRS and CDR2 as YFSETQ. V was shortened by 9 bases and J by 0 bases, with 15 bases between the two germline ends. The chain's CDR3 is CATSPQGSNTGELFF. CDR3 bases: TGCGCCACCTCGCCACAGGGCTCGAACACCGGGGAGCTGTTTTTT.